This T cell receptor (beta chain) was found in a study of read filtering for tumor transcriptome and immune sequencing. Background on the study: After DNase treatment, RNA was made into whole-transcriptome libraries. Study-wide results and limits: In IR-seq, single-read clonotypes were roughly 80% of clonotypes but around 4% of reads. Correlation between methods rose after single-read clonotypes were removed. The sorted CD138-negative fraction was a mixed bone marrow immune population, not purified T cells.

The library was built from 400 ng RNA with molecular barcoded adaptors for alpha/delta and beta/gamma chains. TCRdb processed the reads anew with MiXCR; each CDR3 protein has one entry. Found here are fewer than 35,000 distinct CDR3 sequences, roughly 18% of them singletons; the top ten hold roughly 17%. A word on this clonotype: The antigen is undetermined.

The CDR3 totals 14 residues. V lost 6 bases and J lost 10, with 22 bases in between. Germline CDR1 reads SQVTM; CDR2 reads ANQGSEA. Material for sequencing was a population of CD138-negative cells sorted from bone marrow. This sequence was found in a donor at least 40 years old with multiple myeloma. The chain recombines TRBV29-1 with TRBJ2-1; possibly TRBD1 for D (8 bases). The CDR3 protein is CSVLQGGALNEQFF. CDR3 DNA sequence: TGCAGCGTGCTACAGGGGGGGGCCCTGAACGAGCAGTTCTTC.